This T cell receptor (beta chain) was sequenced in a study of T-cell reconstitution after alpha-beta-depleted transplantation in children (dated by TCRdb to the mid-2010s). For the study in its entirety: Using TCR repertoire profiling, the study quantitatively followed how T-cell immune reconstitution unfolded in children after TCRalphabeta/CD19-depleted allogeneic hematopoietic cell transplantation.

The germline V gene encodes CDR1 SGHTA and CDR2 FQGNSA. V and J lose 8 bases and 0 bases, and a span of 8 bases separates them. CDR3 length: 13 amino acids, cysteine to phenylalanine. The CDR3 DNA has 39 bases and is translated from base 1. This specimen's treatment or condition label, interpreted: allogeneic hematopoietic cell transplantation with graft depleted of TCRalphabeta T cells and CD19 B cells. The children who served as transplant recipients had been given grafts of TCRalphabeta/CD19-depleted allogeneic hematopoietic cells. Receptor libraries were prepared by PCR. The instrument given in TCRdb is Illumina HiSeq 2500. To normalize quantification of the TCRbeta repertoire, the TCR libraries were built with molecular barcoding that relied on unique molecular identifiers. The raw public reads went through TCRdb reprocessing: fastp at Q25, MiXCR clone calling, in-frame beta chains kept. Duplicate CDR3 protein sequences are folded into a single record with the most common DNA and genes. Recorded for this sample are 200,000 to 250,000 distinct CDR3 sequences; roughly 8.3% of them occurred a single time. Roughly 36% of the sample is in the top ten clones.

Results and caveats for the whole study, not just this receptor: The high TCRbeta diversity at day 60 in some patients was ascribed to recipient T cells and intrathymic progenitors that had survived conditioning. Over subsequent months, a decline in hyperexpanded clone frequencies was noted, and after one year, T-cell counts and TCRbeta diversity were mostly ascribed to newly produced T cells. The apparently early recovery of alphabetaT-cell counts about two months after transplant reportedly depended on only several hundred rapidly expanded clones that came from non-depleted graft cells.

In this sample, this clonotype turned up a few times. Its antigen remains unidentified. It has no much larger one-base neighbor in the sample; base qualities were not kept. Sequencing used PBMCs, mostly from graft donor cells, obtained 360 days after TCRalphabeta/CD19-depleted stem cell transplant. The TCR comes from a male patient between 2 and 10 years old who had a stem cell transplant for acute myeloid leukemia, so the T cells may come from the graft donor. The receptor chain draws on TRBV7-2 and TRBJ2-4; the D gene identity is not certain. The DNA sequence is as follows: TGTGCCAGCCGAGCACTAGCCAAAAACATTCAGTACTTC. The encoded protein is CASRALAKNIQYF.